Following are 23 T cell receptor beta chains from one sample sequenced in a study of T cells in localized non-small cell lung cancer. Assay used: immunoSEQ multiplex PCR; TCRdb lists only in-frame clones, some missing. The sample lists some 15,000 clones; about 87% were seen once. The sample in question was peripheral blood mononuclear cells, obtained before any cancer treatment. All receptors derive from a male donor at least 60 years old with stage II lung adenocarcinoma.

This chain links TRBV6-6 with TRBJ2-7, with 8 bases fitting TRBD1. This CDR3 comprises 13 residues. The V gene end was trimmed by 5 bases and the J gene end by 12 bases; junction bases not matched to a gene: 12. CDR1 and CDR2 from the germline V gene are MNHNY and SVGAGI (reference sequence). Here the CDR3 reads CASSTMGQALLYF. In DNA, the CDR3 is TGTGCCAGCAGTACGATGGGACAGGCGTTACTGTACTTC.

The genes are TRBV30 and TRBJ1-5; 9 bases agree with TRBD1. This CDR3 spans 15 amino acids. The V gene end was trimmed by 4 bases and the J gene end by 3 bases; junction bases not matched to a gene: 7. Germline V gives CDR1 GTSNPN, CDR2 SVGIG (reference sequence). CDR3 nucleotides: TGTGCCTGGACCTACCGGGACAGGGCCAATCAGCCCCAGCATTTT. Translated, it gives CAWTYRDRANQPQHF.

This chain uses TRBV7-8 with TRBJ1-3, with D unresolved. Germline V CDR1 and CDR2: SGHVS, FQNEAQ. Trimming took off 1 base at V and 4 bases at J, with 11 bases between the two ends. The CDR3 has 15 residues. The CDR3 region is CASSLGVPAGNTIYF. The CDR3 DNA sequence: TGTGCCAGCAGCTTAGGTGTTCCCGCCGGAAACACCATATATTTT.

This clone appeared a few times. The CDR3 protein is CASSPQNRATEAFF. CDR3 coding DNA: TGTGCCAGCTCACCACAAAACCGGGCTACCGAAGCTTTCTTT. The chain has TRBV18 and TRBJ1-1; D is unresolved. The V and J ends lost 1 base and 8 bases respectively, with 14 bases between them. The CDR3 totals 14 residues. Germline CDR1 and CDR2: KGHSH and LQKENI.

This sequence joins TRBV5-4 and TRBJ1-3; no firm D call. V gave up 4 bases and J gave up 0 bases, with 11 bases separating them. CDR1 is SGHNT and CDR2 is YYREEE in the germline V gene (reference sequence). The CDR3 runs 15 residues. CDR3 sequence (DNA): TGTGCCAGCAGCCTGGAGCTAAACTCTGGAAACACCATATATTTT. Protein: CASSLELNSGNTIYF.

V usage is TRBV18 and J usage is TRBJ2-5; 7 bases align to TRBD1. Germline lookup yields CDR1 KGHSH and CDR2 LQKENI. The CDR3 loop spans 14 amino acids. V shed 3 bases, J shed 5 bases, and the junction held 6 bases outside the gene matches. CDR3 coding DNA: TGTGCCAGCTCACCTTCTTCAGGGGGTGAGACCCAGTACTTC. Translation: CASSPSSGGETQYF.

The chain recombines TRBV5-6 with TRBJ1-5; perhaps TRBD1 as D (5 bases). The V and J ends lost 2 bases and 0 bases respectively, with 9 bases between them. Germline CDR1 and CDR2: SGHDT and YYEEEE. The CDR3 is 15 amino acids. CDR3 nucleotide sequence: TGTGCCAGCAGCTTTGGGGCTATTAGCAATCAGCCCCAGCATTTT. It encodes CASSFGAISNQPQHF.

The count of this clone is one. V and J are TRBV5-1 and TRBJ2-1; TRBD2 aligns across 8 bases. Germline trimming cut 4 bases from V and 8 bases from J; bases unmatched to any gene: 8. Germline CDR1 is SGHRS and CDR2 is YFSETQ. The CDR3 covers 14 residues. The CDR3 spells CASSPGGVRDEQFF. The CDR3 nucleotides read TGCGCCAGCAGCCCCGGGGGGGTTAGGGATGAGCAGTTCTTC.

The chain recombines TRBV4-1 with TRBJ2-7; 9 nucleotides match TRBD1. Germline V gene data show CDR1 as MGHRA and CDR2 as YSYEKL. Germline trimming cut 4 bases from V and 3 bases from J; bases unmatched to any gene: 16. This CDR3 is built from 18 residues. This chain's CDR3 is CASSPVVTGGPLGYEQYF. CDR3 nucleotides: TGCGCCAGCAGCCCAGTGGTCACAGGGGGCCCTTTGGGCTACGAGCAGTACTTC.

The genes are TRBV9 and TRBJ2-5; D may be TRBD1 (5 bases). The CDR3 contains 16 residues. Trimming removed 3 bases at V and 7 bases at J, with 22 bases between. Germline V gene sequence: CDR1 SGDLS, CDR2 YYNGEE. Written as DNA, the CDR3 is TGTGCCAGCAGCGCCTCCTCCGACAGTGGTCATGGGACCCAGTACTTC. Translation gives CASSASSDSGHGTQYF.

The rearrangement links TRBV6-9 to TRBJ2-7; 7 nucleotides match TRBD2. V shed 10 bases and J 0 bases; nucleotides not matched to a gene: 9. The CDR3 runs 14 residues. Germline CDR1 and CDR2: MNHGY and SVAAGI. This CDR3 reads CATSEAGYSYEQYF. In DNA, the CDR3 is TGTGCCACCTCCGAAGCGGGGTACTCCTACGAGCAGTACTTC.

V is TRBV9 and J is TRBJ2-2; TRBD1 or TRBD2 may be the D gene (6 bases each). Germline CDR1 SGDLS, CDR2 YYNGEE. V was shortened by 4 bases and J by 6 bases, with 19 bases between the two germline ends. The CDR3 extends over 16 amino acids. This CDR3 reads CASSRLGGLGPGELFF. The CDR3 coding sequence is TGTGCCAGCAGCCGATTGGGGGGCCTTGGGCCCGGGGAGCTGTTTTTT.

Remarks on this clone: Relative to the germline gene, one junction end is altered; a read error may explain this. This chain connects TRBV7-9 to TRBJ2-7; a weak D match, TRBD1 (6 bases). The CDR3 extends over 12 amino acids. The V gene's germline CDR1 is SEHNR and CDR2 FQNEAQ (reference sequence). CDR3 amino acids: CASSLETGRRDF. The CDR3 DNA sequence: TGTGCCAGCAGCTTGGAAACAGGGCGTAGGGACTTC.

This chain's CDR3 is CASSYGEDGQFF. CDR3 coding DNA: TGTGCCAGCAGTTATGGGGAGGATGGGCAGTTCTTC. The chain recombines TRBV6-5 with TRBJ2-1, with D perhaps matching TRBD2 (6 bases). The CDR3 is 12 amino acids. Deletions cut 3 bases from V and 12 bases from J, with 12 bases between. Germline V gene data show CDR1 as MNHEY and CDR2 as SVGAGI.

The chain combines TRBV18 with TRBJ2-7; the match to TRBD1 covers 9 bases. Germline loops: CDR1 KGHSH, CDR2 LQKENI. The ends lost 3 bases at V and 2 bases at J; junction bases unmatched: 2. The CDR3 has 14 amino acids. The CDR3 DNA reads as TGTGCCAGCTCACCCTACAGGGGGCCCTACGAGCAGTACTTC. This encodes CASSPYRGPYEQYF.

The chain joins TRBV15 to TRBJ1-1; perhaps TRBD1 as D (6 bases). The CDR3 contains 15 residues. V gave up 5 bases and J gave up 0 bases, with 13 bases separating them. Germline loops: CDR1 LNHNV, CDR2 YYDKDF (reference sequence). CDR3 loop: CATSARQVMNTEAFF. As DNA, the CDR3 is TGTGCCACCAGCGCCCGACAGGTCATGAACACTGAAGCTTTCTTT.

Concerning this clone itself: A junction boundary mismatches the germline segment, possibly from a read error. The chain links TRBV5-1 to TRBJ2-5; 9 bases are shared with TRBD2. The CDR3 consists of 16 residues. CDR1 SGHRS and CDR2 YFSETQ come from the germline V gene. CDR3 sequence reads: CARSRGGGADGETQYF. The CDR3 coding sequence is TGCGCCCGCAGCCGGGGCGGGGGGGCTGACGGAGAGACCCAGTACTTC.

The chain uses TRBV30 and TRBJ2-7; 7 bases match TRBD2. Trimming took 8 bases from V and 1 from J; bases not matched to a gene: 8. The CDR3 is made up of 13 amino acids. Germline loops: CDR1 GTSNPN, CDR2 SVGIG (reference sequence). DNA of the CDR3: TGTGCCGGGGCGACTAGCCCTTCCTACGAGCAGTACTTC. It specifies CAGATSPSYEQYF.

This chain connects TRBV15 to TRBJ1-3; D not resolved. This CDR3 contains 16 residues. The V gene's germline CDR1 is LNHNV and CDR2 YYDKDF (reference sequence). Trimming stripped 0 bases from V and 0 bases from J, with 9 bases between. CDR3 bases: TGTGCCACCAGCAGAGAAAGGACGGACTCTGGAAACACCATATATTTT. Residues: CATSRERTDSGNTIYF.

This chain connects TRBV6-5 to TRBJ1-4, with no clear D. The CDR3 consists of 14 residues. Germline V lookup: CDR1 MNHEY, CDR2 SVGAGI. V lost 6 bases and J 7 bases, leaving 15 bases between the germline ends. The CDR3 coding sequence is TGTGCCAGCAGGGCCAGAGGAGGTGGTGAAAAACTGTTTTTT. Translating gives CASRARGGGEKLFF.

V gene TRBV28 combines with J gene TRBJ1-4; D gene unclear. The CDR3 contains 14 residues. V lost 7 bases and J lost 0, with 9 bases in between. Looked up from germline, CDR1 is MDHEN and CDR2 is SYDVKM. The CDR3, as DNA: TGTGCCAGCACCTCGGGATCAACTAATGAAAAACTGTTTTTT. Translated, it gives CASTSGSTNEKLFF.

This chain joins TRBV23-1 and TRBJ1-4, with D unclear. TRBV23-1 is an ORF; its function is uncertain. V was trimmed by 3 bases and J by 8 bases, leaving 22 bases between them. The CDR3 runs to 17 residues. CDR3 residues: CASSHPGRATPWEKLFF. CDR3 in DNA: TGCGCCAGCAGTCACCCTGGGCGCGCCACCCCGTGGGAAAAACTGTTTTTT.

This chain joins TRBV7-9 and TRBJ2-3; TRBD2 aligns across 9 bases. Losses at the gene ends were 6 bases for V and 5 bases for J; bases not matched to a gene: 3. This CDR3 is 13 amino acids long. Germline V gene data show CDR1 as SEHNR and CDR2 as FQNEAQ (reference sequence). The CDR3 here is CASSRTSVDTQYF. CDR3 sequence (DNA): TGTGCCAGCAGTCGGACTAGCGTAGATACGCAGTATTTT. The full variable domain, completed using reference TRBV7-9 and TRBJ2-3, is DTGVSQNPRHKITKRGQNVTFRCDPISEHNRLYWYRQTLGQGPEFLTYFQNEAQLEKSRLLSDRFSAERPKGSFSTLEIQRTEQGDSAMYLCASSRTSVDTQYFGPGTRLTVL.